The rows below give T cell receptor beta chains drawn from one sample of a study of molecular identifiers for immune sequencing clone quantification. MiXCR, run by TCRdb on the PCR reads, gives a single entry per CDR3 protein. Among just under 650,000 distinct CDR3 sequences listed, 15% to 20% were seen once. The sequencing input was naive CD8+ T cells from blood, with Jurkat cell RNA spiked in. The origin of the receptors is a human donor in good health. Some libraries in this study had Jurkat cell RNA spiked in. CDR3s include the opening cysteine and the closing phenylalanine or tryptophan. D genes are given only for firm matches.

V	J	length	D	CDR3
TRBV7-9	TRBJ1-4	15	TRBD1	CASSQRTGANEKLFF
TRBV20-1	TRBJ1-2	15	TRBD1	CSAPAVGQGDYGYTF
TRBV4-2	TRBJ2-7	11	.	CASSHGGEQYF
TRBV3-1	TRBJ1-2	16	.	CASGRSGGYANYGYTF
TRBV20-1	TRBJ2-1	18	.	CSARDRGWETGAPGEQFF
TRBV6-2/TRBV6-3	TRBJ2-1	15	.	CASSYGTGAYNEQFF
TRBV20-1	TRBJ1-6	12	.	CSAREQTDPLHF
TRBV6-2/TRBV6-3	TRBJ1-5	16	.	CASSYLDRPEILPQHF
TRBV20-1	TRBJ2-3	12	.	CSASRITDTQYF
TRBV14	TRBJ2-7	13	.	CASSHSNRYEQYF
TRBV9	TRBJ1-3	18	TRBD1	CASSPAGTGILSGNTIYF
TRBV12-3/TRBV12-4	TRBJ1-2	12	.	CASSPGVIGYTF
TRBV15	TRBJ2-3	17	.	CATSRDLWAGGTDTQYF
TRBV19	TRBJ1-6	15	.	CASSIDGGLSSPLHF
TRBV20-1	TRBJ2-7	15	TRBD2	CSAERLAGVINEQYF
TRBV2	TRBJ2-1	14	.	CASREGSSYNEQFF
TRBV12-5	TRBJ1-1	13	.	CASGRSQNTEAFF
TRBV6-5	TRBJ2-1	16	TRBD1	CASSYTPGQVFDEQVF
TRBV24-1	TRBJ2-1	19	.	CATSDGTTGIVRRDNEQFF
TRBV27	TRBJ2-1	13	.	CASTWQGSHEQFF
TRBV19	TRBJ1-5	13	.	CASSIWEYQPQHF
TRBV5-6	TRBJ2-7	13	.	CASSFGVSYGQYF
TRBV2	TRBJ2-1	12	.	CASSGLVGEQFF